This T cell receptor (beta chain) was documented in a study of vaccination and CD4 T cells after COVID-19. Study-level findings and limits: SARS-CoV-2-reactive clonotypes rose nonsignificantly, with the median going from around 20 to 38.

Sequence data for DNA of cultured CD4+ T cells were generated by the Oncomine TCR Beta short-read assay. Genomic DNA was taken out of cultured CD4+ T cells by extraction. TCRdb called the PCR reads again in MiXCR, with one record for every CDR3 protein. The sample records several thousand distinct CDR3 sequences, 74% being singletons. Noted treatment: approximately nine-day PBMC culture with coronavirus spike peptide pools or control peptides (ViraFEST assay). With fresh IL-2 medium, half the medium was replaced on days 3 and 7. Note on this clonotype: Its target is unknown.

CDR3 size: 13 residues. V dropped 3 bases and J dropped 0 bases, with 8 bases sitting between them. Germline assignment: CDR1 DFQATT and CDR2 SNEGSKA (reference sequence). The source material was CD4+ T cells from blood, cultured in vitro. The receptor was derived from a human donor who had recovered from COVID-19. The genes are TRBV20-1 and TRBJ1-2; no firm D call. CDR3 nucleotide sequence: TGCAGTGCTAGGACGGAGTCTAACTATGGCTACACCTTC. It specifies CSARTESNYGYTF.